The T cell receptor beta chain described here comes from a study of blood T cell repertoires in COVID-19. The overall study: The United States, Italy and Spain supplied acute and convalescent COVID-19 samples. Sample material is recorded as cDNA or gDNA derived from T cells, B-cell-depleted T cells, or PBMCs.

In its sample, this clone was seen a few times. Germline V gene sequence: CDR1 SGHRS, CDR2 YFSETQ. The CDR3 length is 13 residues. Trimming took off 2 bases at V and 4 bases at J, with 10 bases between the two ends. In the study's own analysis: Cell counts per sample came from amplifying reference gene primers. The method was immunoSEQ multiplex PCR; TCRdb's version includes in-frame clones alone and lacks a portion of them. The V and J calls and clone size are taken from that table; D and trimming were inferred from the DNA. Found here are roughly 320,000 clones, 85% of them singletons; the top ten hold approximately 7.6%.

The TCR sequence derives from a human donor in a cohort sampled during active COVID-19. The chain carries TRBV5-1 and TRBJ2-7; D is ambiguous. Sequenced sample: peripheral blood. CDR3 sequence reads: CASSFLIGYEQYF. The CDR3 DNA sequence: TGCGCCAGCAGCTTCCTTATCGGGTACGAGCAGTACTTC.